This TCR beta chain comes out of a study of control samples from healthy donors and cancer patients. This CDR3 is built from 13 residues. Per the germline V gene, CDR1 is SGHNT and CDR2 is YENEEA. The V end was cut by 4 bases, the J end by 6 bases, with 12 bases between. Measured with immunoSEQ multiplex PCR; TCRdb has only the in-frame clones, and not every one. This table holds 170,000 or so clones, 85% to 95% found once. This clone appeared a single time. Source material: blood. The V gene is TRBV11-3, the J gene TRBJ1-1, with D possibly matching TRBD1 (5 bases). The TCR comes from a woman aged 18-30 years in good health. CDR3 loop: CASSSMGGAEAFF. For the CDR3, the DNA is TGTGCCAGCAGCTCGATGGGAGGGGCTGAAGCTTTCTTT.